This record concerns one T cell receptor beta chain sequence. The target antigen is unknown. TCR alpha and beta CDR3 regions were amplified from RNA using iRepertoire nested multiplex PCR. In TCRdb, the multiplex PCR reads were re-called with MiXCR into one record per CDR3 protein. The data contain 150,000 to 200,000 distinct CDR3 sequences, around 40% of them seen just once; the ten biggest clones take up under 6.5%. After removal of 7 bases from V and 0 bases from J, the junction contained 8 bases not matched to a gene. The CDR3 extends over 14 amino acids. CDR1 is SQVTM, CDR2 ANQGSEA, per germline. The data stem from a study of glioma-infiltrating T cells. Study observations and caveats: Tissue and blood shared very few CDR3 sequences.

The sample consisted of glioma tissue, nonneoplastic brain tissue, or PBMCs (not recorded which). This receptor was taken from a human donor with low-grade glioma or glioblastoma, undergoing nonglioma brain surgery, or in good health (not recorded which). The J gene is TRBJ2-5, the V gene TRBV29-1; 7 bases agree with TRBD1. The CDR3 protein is CSATSQGNQETQYF. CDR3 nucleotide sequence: TGCAGCGCCACCTCACAGGGGAACCAAGAGACCCAGTACTTC.